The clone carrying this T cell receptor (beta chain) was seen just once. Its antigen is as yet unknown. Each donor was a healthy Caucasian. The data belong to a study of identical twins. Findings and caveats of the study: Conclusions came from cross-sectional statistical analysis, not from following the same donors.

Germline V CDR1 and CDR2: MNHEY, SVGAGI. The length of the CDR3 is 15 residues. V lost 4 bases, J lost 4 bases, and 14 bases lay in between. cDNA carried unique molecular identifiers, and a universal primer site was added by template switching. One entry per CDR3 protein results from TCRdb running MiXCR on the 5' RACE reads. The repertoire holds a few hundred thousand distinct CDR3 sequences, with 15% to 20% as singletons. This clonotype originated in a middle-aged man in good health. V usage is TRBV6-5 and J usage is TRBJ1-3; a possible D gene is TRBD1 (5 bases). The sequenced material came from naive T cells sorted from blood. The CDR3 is CASSSSGPWGNTIYF. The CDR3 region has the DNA TGTGCCAGCAGTTCTTCAGGGCCGTGGGGAAACACCATATATTTT.